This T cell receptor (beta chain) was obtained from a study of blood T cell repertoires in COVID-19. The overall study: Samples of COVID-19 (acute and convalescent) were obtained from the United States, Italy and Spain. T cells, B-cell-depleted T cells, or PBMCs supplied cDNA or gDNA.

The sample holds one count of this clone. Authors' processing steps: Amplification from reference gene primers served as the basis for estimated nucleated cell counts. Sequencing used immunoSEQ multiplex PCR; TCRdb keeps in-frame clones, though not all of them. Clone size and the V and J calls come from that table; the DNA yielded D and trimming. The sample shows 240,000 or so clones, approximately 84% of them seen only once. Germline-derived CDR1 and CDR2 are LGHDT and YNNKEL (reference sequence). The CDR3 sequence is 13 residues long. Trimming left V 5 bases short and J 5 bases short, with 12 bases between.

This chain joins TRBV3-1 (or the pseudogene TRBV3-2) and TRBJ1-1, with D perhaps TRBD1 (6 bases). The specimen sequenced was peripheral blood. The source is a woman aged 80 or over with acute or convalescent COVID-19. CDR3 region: CASSYQQGTEAFF. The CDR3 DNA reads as TGTGCCAGCAGCTATCAACAGGGAACTGAAGCTTTCTTT.